Following are 29 T cell receptor beta chains from one sample sequenced in a study of cytomegalovirus exposure and HLA in healthy donors. 60 Vbeta and 13 Jbeta primers were used in PCR. This table comes from immunoSEQ multiplex PCR, and its TCRdb copy is limited to in-frame clones, with some not included. The sample holds tens of thousands of clones. Material for sequencing was PBMCs. The receptors were gathered from a man aged 40-50 years in good health and CMV-seronegative.

The V call is TRBV27, the J call TRBJ2-7; 13 bases match TRBD2. The V gene end was trimmed by 4 bases and the J gene end by 2 bases; junction bases not matched to a gene: 2. CDR1 is MNHEY and CDR2 is SMNVEV in the germline V gene (reference sequence). The CDR3 has 15 residues. DNA of the CDR3: TGTGCCAGCAGTTCGACTAGCGGGAGGACCTACGAGCAGTACTTC. This sequence encodes CASSSTSGRTYEQYF.

The rearrangement joins TRBV10-2 to TRBJ2-3, with TRBD2 matching over 14 bases. This CDR3 contains 17 residues. J lost 0 bases, V lost 7 bases, and 6 bases had no gene match. The germline V gene encodes CDR1 WSHSY and CDR2 SAAADI. The CDR3 DNA reads TGCGCCAGCATCTCGACTAGCGGGAGGGTTAGCACAGATACGCAGTATTTT. It codes for CASISTSGRVSTDTQYF.

The chain uses TRBV5-1 and TRBJ1-2; 9 positions match TRBD1. Losses at the gene ends were 3 bases for V and 6 bases for J; bases not matched to a gene: 9. In germline, CDR1 is SGHRS, CDR2 YFSETQ. This CDR3 comprises 15 residues. The CDR3 region is CASSSRRDRVNGYTF. The CDR3 nucleotides read TGCGCCAGCAGCTCGCGCCGGGACAGGGTAAATGGCTACACCTTC.

V and J are TRBV29-1 and TRBJ2-1; TRBD2 is a possible D gene (5 bases). V was clipped by 5 bases and J by 7 bases, with 18 bases between them. The CDR3 sequence is 14 residues long. Germline V gene data show CDR1 as SQVTM and CDR2 as ANQGSEA. The CDR3 reads CSVWARGSGNEQFF. DNA of the CDR3: TGCAGCGTTTGGGCTAGAGGGAGTGGAAATGAGCAGTTCTTC.

This chain links TRBV18 with TRBJ1-3, with a tentative D call TRBD1 (6 bases). Germline CDR1 is KGHSH and CDR2 is LQKENI. The V and J ends lost 1 base and 0 bases respectively, with 13 bases between them. The CDR3 contains 17 residues. In nucleotides, the CDR3 is TGTGCCAGCTCACCACGGGGCGGACAGAGCTCTGGAAACACCATATATTTT. Its translation is CASSPRGGQSSGNTIYF.

This rearrangement joins TRBV10-3 to TRBJ2-7, with D possibly being TRBD2 (7 bases). With 8 bases removed from V and 2 bases from J, the gap between germline ends came to 16 bases. This CDR3 is built from 14 residues. CDR1 and CDR2 from the germline V gene are ENHRY and SYGVKD. CDR3 in DNA: TGTGCCATCGGGGGGGCAGCGGGGACCTACGAGCAGTACTTC. It specifies CAIGGAAGTYEQYF.

This chain connects TRBV4-3 to TRBJ2-7; 8 nucleotides agree with TRBD1. V was pared by 3 bases and J by 2 bases, with 6 bases of the junction left unmatched. Per the germline V gene, CDR1 is LGHNA and CDR2 is YSLEER. This CDR3 region has 15 residues. The CDR3 sequence: CASSHHRQGPYEQYF. The CDR3 DNA follows: TGCGCCAGCAGCCACCATAGACAGGGGCCCTACGAGCAGTACTTC.

The chain has TRBV28 and TRBJ1-3, with D possibly TRBD1 on 5 matching bases. Germline CDR1 MDHEN, CDR2 SYDVKM. The length of the CDR3 is 13 residues. V was shortened by 8 bases and J by 2 bases, with 10 bases between the two germline ends. The CDR3 DNA is TGTGCCAGCTCTGACAGTGCTGGAAACACCATATATTTT. This gives the protein CASSDSAGNTIYF.

This chain connects TRBV6-5 to TRBJ1-5; the D gene is possibly TRBD1 (5 bases). Trimming stripped 0 bases from V and 6 bases from J, with 12 bases between. The CDR3 is made up of 15 amino acids. Germline loops: CDR1 MNHEY, CDR2 SVGAGI. The CDR3 nucleotides read TGTGCCAGCAGTTACTCGTCGGGGGTAGGTCAGCCCCAGCATTTT. Its translation: CASSYSSGVGQPQHF.

The V gene is TRBV19, the J gene TRBJ2-7; 12 nucleotides align to TRBD2. Trimming cost V 5 bases and J 2 bases; bases outside gene matches: 4. The CDR3 contains 15 residues. Germline lookup yields CDR1 LNHDA and CDR2 SQIVND (reference sequence). The CDR3: CASSLTSGRAYEQYF. The CDR3 DNA is TGTGCCAGTAGTTTGACTAGCGGGAGAGCCTACGAGCAGTACTTC.

About this clone itself: Relative to the germline gene, one junction end is altered; a read error may explain this. The gene calls are TRBV4-2 and TRBJ1-3; maybe TRBD1 (5 bases). Germline V gene lookup returns CDR1 LGHNA and CDR2 YNFKEQ. The CDR3 runs to 17 residues. The CDR3 DNA reads as TGTGCCAGCAGCCGCGGACCCCGCGGGGACTCTGGAAACAACATATATTTT. The encoded protein is CASSRGPRGDSGNNIYF.

CDR3 sequence: CASSYKWTSLRSAKNIQYF. The CDR3 DNA follows: TGTGCCAGCAGCTACAAATGGACTAGTCTTCGTTCAGCCAAAAACATTCAGTACTTC. The gene calls are TRBV28 and TRBJ2-4; 7 bases fit TRBD2. V lost 6 bases, J lost 0 bases, and 17 bases stayed unmatched. Germline values: CDR1 MDHEN, CDR2 SYDVKM. The CDR3 runs 19 residues.

The chain is built from TRBV11-3 and TRBJ2-7; 7 bases match TRBD2. CDR1 and CDR2 (germline): SGHNT, YENEEA. The V gene end was trimmed by 3 bases and the J gene end by 6 bases; junction bases not matched to a gene: 20. The CDR3 spans 18 residues. The CDR3 loop is CASSFDQGGSSYSREQYF. In DNA, the CDR3 is TGTGCCAGCAGCTTTGACCAGGGAGGGTCATCTTACTCCCGCGAGCAGTACTTC.

This chain uses TRBV30 with TRBJ2-2; tentative D call: TRBD2 (5 bases). The V gene lost 3 bases and the J gene lost 6 bases, with 5 bases spanning the gap. The CDR3 runs to 11 residues. CDR1 and CDR2 from the germline V gene are GTSNPN and SVGIG (reference sequence). Written as DNA, the CDR3 is TGTGCCTGGAGGGAGGCCGGGGAGCTGTTTTTT. This translates into CAWREAGELFF.

The CDR3 DNA is TGTGCCAGCAGCCCCCCCCAGCGGGAGCACACAGATACGCAGTATTTT. It translates to CASSPPQREHTDTQYF. The chain employs TRBV7-3 and TRBJ2-3; 8 bases agree with TRBD2. Germline CDR1 reads SGHTA; CDR2 reads FQGTGA. V was clipped by 5 bases and J by 2 bases; unmatched bases: 9. The CDR3 is made up of 16 amino acids.

The chain links TRBV7-9 to TRBJ1-1; the D gene is possibly TRBD1 (6 bases). Trimming removed 5 bases from V and 7 bases from J, with 17 bases in between. Per germline, CDR1 SEHNR and CDR2 FQNEAQ (reference sequence). The CDR3 length is 14 residues. CDR3 amino acids: CASSRSRSDSEAFF. CDR3 nucleotide sequence: TGTGCCAGCAGCCGTTCTAGGTCGGACAGTGAAGCTTTCTTT.

The chain carries TRBV29-1 and TRBJ2-1; 13 bases are a match to TRBD2. This CDR3 comprises 13 residues. V lost 7 bases, J lost 6 bases, and 3 bases stayed unmatched. Germline CDR1 is SQVTM and CDR2 is ANQGSEA. CDR3: CSERLAGGNEQFF. As DNA, the CDR3 is TGCAGCGAAAGACTAGCGGGAGGCAATGAGCAGTTCTTC.

By frequency, this clone registers medium-sized. The V gene is TRBV27, the J gene TRBJ1-1; perhaps TRBD1 as D (6 bases). V was shortened by 3 bases and J by 5 bases, with 13 bases between the two germline ends. Germline V gene data show CDR1 as MNHEY and CDR2 as SMNVEV (reference sequence). The CDR3 has 14 residues. CDR3 region: CASSLSDRTTEAFF. The CDR3 DNA is TGTGCCAGCAGTTTGTCCGACAGGACTACTGAAGCTTTCTTT.

The chain joins TRBV5-3 to TRBJ1-4; 7 nucleotides line up with TRBD1. TRBV5-3 is assigned to the ORF class and has an uncertain function. The junction had 24 bases not matched to a gene; V was cut back by 6 bases and J by 4 bases. The CDR3 has 20 amino acids. The CDR3 sequence: CARKAILKGKSGGRNEKLFF. The CDR3 nucleotides are TGTGCCAGAAAGGCGATCCTCAAGGGTAAATCAGGGGGACGTAATGAAAAACTGTTTTTT.

The chain joins TRBV7-3 to TRBJ2-6; perhaps TRBD1 as D (6 bases). V was clipped by 4 bases and J by 3 bases, with 10 bases between them. Per the germline V gene, CDR1 is SGHTA and CDR2 is FQGTGA. This CDR3 is 15 amino acids long. The CDR3 sequence is CASSYGQYGANVLTF. The CDR3 nucleotides are TGTGCCAGCAGCTACGGACAGTATGGGGCCAACGTCCTGACTTTC.

V and J are TRBV19 and TRBJ2-5; D gene ambiguous. Germline loops: CDR1 LNHDA, CDR2 SQIVND (reference sequence). The CDR3 totals 16 residues. Trimming removed 2 bases from V and 0 bases from J, with 13 bases in between. This chain's CDR3 is CASSISKPRYQETQYF. The CDR3 DNA reads as TGTGCCAGTAGTATAAGTAAGCCGAGGTACCAAGAGACCCAGTACTTC.

The rearrangement links TRBV6-5 to TRBJ1-2; 7 nucleotides agree with TRBD1. Looked up from germline, CDR1 is MNHEY and CDR2 is SVGAGI. The CDR3 extends over 14 amino acids. With V trimmed by 6 bases and J by 2 bases, 6 bases remained unmatched. CDR3 coding DNA: TGTGCCAGCAGCCAGGGGGGACGGAACTATGGCTACACCTTC. Amino acids: CASSQGGRNYGYTF.

The rearrangement links TRBV19 to TRBJ2-7, with 9 bases aligning to TRBD1. Per germline, CDR1 LNHDA and CDR2 SQIVND (reference sequence). This CDR3 is built from 17 residues. V was pared by 1 base and J by 2 bases, with 9 bases of the junction left unmatched. The CDR3 nucleotides read TGTGCCAGTAGTATAGCCGCTCAAGGACAGGGGACCTACGAGCAGTACTTC. Translation gives CASSIAAQGQGTYEQYF.

The chain links TRBV27 to TRBJ2-7; D is perhaps TRBD1 (6 bases). The CDR3 is made up of 16 amino acids. Deletions cut 0 bases from V and 1 base from J, with 13 bases between. Germline CDR1 reads MNHEY; CDR2 reads SMNVEV (reference sequence). The CDR3 loop is CASSLSVGQPSYEQYF. For the CDR3, the DNA is TGTGCCAGCAGTTTATCGGTAGGACAGCCTTCCTACGAGCAGTACTTC.

To note about this clone: Other DNA sequences in this sample translate to the same CDR3. V and J are TRBV29-1 and TRBJ2-7; D might be TRBD1 (6 bases). The V end lost 7 bases, the J end lost 3 bases, and 13 bases lay between the germline ends. The CDR3 runs 12 residues. Germline V gives CDR1 SQVTM, CDR2 ANQGSEA. CDR3 sequence (DNA): TGCAGCGCCGGAGTCAGGGGCTACGAGCAGTACTTC. Translating gives CSAGVRGYEQYF.

The chain employs TRBV27 and TRBJ1-1, with TRBD1 matching 9 bases. This CDR3 spans 16 amino acids. CDR1 MNHEY and CDR2 SMNVEV come from the germline V gene (reference sequence). The ends lost 4 bases at V and 0 bases at J; junction bases unmatched: 6. CDR3 DNA: TGTGCCAGCAGTTCACAGGGGGCTCGGGTGAACACTGAAGCTTTCTTT. Translating gives CASSSQGARVNTEAFF.

CDR3: CASSQEAGANYEQYF. CDR3 sequence (DNA): TGCGCCAGCAGCCAAGAAGCGGGAGCAAACTACGAGCAGTACTTC. V and J are TRBV4-3 and TRBJ2-7; 8 nucleotides line up with TRBD2. Germline CDR1 is LGHNA and CDR2 is YSLEER. V shed 0 bases and J 3 bases; nucleotides not matched to a gene: 4. The CDR3 length is 15 residues.

The chain joins TRBV6-6 to TRBJ2-3; TRBD2 agrees at 9 bases. Germline CDR1 reads MNHNY; CDR2 reads SVGAGI (reference sequence). The CDR3 is 14 amino acids. Trimming removed 8 bases from V and 3 bases from J; junction bases left unmatched: 6. The CDR3: CASCLAGVTDTQYF. In DNA, the CDR3 is TGTGCCAGCTGTTTAGCGGGAGTGACAGATACGCAGTATTTT.

The chain joins TRBV18 to TRBJ1-3; possible D gene TRBD1, 6 bases. Trimming took 11 bases from V and 0 from J, leaving 11 bases between them. The CDR3 has 13 amino acids. The germline V gene encodes CDR1 KGHSH and CDR2 LQKENI. The DNA of the CDR3 is TGTGCCGGCAGGGGAAGCTCTGGAAACACCATATATTTT. Its translation: CAGRGSSGNTIYF.